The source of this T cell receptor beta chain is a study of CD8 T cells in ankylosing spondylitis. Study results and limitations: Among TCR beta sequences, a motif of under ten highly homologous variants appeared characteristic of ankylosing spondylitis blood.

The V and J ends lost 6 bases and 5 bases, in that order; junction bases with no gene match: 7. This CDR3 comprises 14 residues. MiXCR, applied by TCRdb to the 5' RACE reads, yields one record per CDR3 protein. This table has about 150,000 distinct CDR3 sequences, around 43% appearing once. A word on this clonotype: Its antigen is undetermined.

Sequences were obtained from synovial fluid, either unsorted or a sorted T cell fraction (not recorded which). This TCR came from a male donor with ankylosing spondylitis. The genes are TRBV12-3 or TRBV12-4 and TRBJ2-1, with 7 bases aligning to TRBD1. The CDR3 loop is CASREGQEDNEQFF. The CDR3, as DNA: TGTGCCAGCAGAGAAGGACAGGAAGACAATGAGCAGTTCTTC.